The source of this T cell receptor (beta chain) is a study of blood T cell repertoires in COVID-19. V lost 0 bases, J lost 7 bases, and 13 bases lay in between. The germline V gene encodes CDR1 SGDLS and CDR2 YYNGEE. This CDR3 has 14 amino acids. Repertoires were generated with immunoSEQ multiplex PCR, while TCRdb's copy carries only in-frame clones and drops some. The sample yields approximately 96,000 clones, 85% to 90% seen once. Sequencing was performed on peripheral blood. The clonotype was recovered from a human donor with COVID-19, enrolled during active disease. The donor label of this sample is uncertain. The gene calls are TRBV9 and TRBJ2-5; D is perhaps TRBD2 (6 bases). The CDR3 region is CASSVAGLTGTQYF. The CDR3 DNA is TGTGCCAGCAGCGTAGCGGGACTCACGGGGACCCAGTACTTC.